Below are 31 T cell receptor beta chains sequenced from a single sample in a study of blood T cell repertoires in COVID-19 (dated by TCRdb to about 2020). Library creation used the immunoSEQ multiplex PCR assay. The source is immuneACCESS, and TCRdb retained only in-frame sequences with V and J called. Part of the clones is not carried over; for the studies checked, unresolved V genes explain less than half of this, and the remainder is unexplained. This sample lists 140,000 or so clones; 87% were detected once. The top ten clones comprise over 8.5% of the sample. What was sequenced was peripheral blood. The receptor set was obtained from a woman between 45 and 60 years old with active or convalescent COVID-19.

This clone is a singleton in its sample. The rearrangement uses TRBV6-5 and TRBJ1-2; 11 bases match TRBD1. V shed 5 bases, J shed 5 bases, and the junction held 4 bases outside the gene matches. The CDR3 totals 14 residues. Per germline, CDR1 MNHEY and CDR2 SVGAGI. CDR3 DNA: TGTGCCAGCAGTCCCGGGACAGGGGGTTATGGCTACACCTTC. Encoded protein: CASSPGTGGYGYTF.

The V call is TRBV9, the J call TRBJ1-3; 7 bases map to TRBD1. The CDR3 consists of 14 residues. V trimming: 3 bases; J trimming: 4 bases; junction bases outside the gene matches: 4. Germline V gene data show CDR1 as SGDLS and CDR2 as YYNGEE. CDR3 coding DNA: TGTGCCAGCAGCGGAGGGGGCACCGGAAACACCATATATTTT. Translated: CASSGGGTGNTIYF. The variable domain in full, completed from reference TRBV9 and TRBJ1-3, reads DSGVTQTPKHLITATGQRVTLRCSPRSGDLSVYWYQQSLDQGLQFLIQYYNGEERAKGNILERFSAQQFPDLHSELNLSSLELGDSALYFCASSGGGTGNTIYFGEGSWLTVV.

The chain recombines TRBV4-1 with TRBJ2-7; D unresolved. The length of the CDR3 is 16 residues. V dropped 4 bases and J dropped 0 bases, with 16 bases sitting between them. Germline CDR1 is MGHRA and CDR2 is YSYEKL. As DNA, the CDR3 is TGCGCCAGCAGCCCTTGGGCCCTATTAAGCTCCTACGAGCAGTACTTC. Its protein is CASSPWALLSSYEQYF.

The chain carries TRBV30 and TRBJ2-3; TRBD2 matches at 9 bases. CDR3 length: 16 residues. Germline loops: CDR1 GTSNPN, CDR2 SVGIG (reference sequence). The V and J ends lost 5 bases and 5 bases, in that order; junction bases with no gene match: 14. The CDR3: CAWDPRRGGPGDTQYF. The CDR3 DNA sequence: TGTGCCTGGGACCCCAGGCGGGGGGGCCCGGGAGATACGCAGTATTTT.

V and J are TRBV5-1 and TRBJ1-6, with 9 bases fitting TRBD1. Germline trimming cut 4 bases from V and 4 bases from J; bases unmatched to any gene: 6. Germline values: CDR1 SGHRS, CDR2 YFSETQ. This CDR3 spans 16 amino acids. CDR3 protein: CASSDGTGNYNSPLHF. The DNA for the CDR3 is TGCGCCAGCAGCGACGGGACAGGGAATTATAATTCACCCCTCCACTTT.

The chain is built from TRBV5-4 and TRBJ2-2, with TRBD2 as a possible D gene (5 bases). Per germline, CDR1 SGHNT and CDR2 YYREEE (reference sequence). V was cut by 4 bases and J by 4 bases, with 11 bases left in between. The CDR3 spans 14 residues. The CDR3 spells CASSRTSATGELFF. CDR3 DNA sequence: TGTGCCAGCAGCCGAACTAGTGCCACCGGGGAGCTGTTTTTT.

This clone was picked up one time. This CDR3 is CASSSGQGANGYTF. Here the CDR3 DNA reads TGTGCCAGCAGCAGTGGACAGGGGGCGAATGGCTACACCTTC. The chain employs TRBV5-8 and TRBJ1-2; 11 nucleotides agree with TRBD1. CDR1 is SGHTS and CDR2 is YDEGEE in the germline V gene. The length of the CDR3 is 14 residues. The V and J ends lost 4 bases and 6 bases, in that order; junction bases with no gene match: 5.

This sequence joins TRBV7-8 and TRBJ1-5; weak D call: TRBD1 (6 bases). The CDR3 is made up of 16 amino acids. V gave up 5 bases and J gave up 3 bases, with 17 bases separating them. Germline CDR1 and CDR2: SGHVS and FQNEAQ. CDR3 DNA sequence: TGTGCCAGCAGCGGACCCCTAACAGGGCACAATCAGCCCCAGCATTTT. It encodes CASSGPLTGHNQPQHF.

The chain is built from TRBV7-2 and TRBJ2-7, with 8 bases lining up with TRBD2. Germline CDR1 is SGHTA and CDR2 is FQGNSA. The V gene end was trimmed by 1 base and the J gene end by 0 bases; junction bases not matched to a gene: 5. This CDR3 comprises 16 residues. The CDR3 nucleotides read TGTGCCAGCAGCTTAGAGAGCGGGAGCTCCTCCTACGAGCAGTACTTC. This codes for CASSLESGSSSYEQYF.

The DNA for the CDR3 is TGTGCCAGTAGTATGCCCGGGACTGGAAACACCATATATTTT. It yields the protein CASSMPGTGNTIYF. J is TRBJ1-3 and V is TRBV19; no clear D. V lost 3 bases, J lost 2 bases, and 8 bases lay in between. CDR1 and CDR2 from the germline V gene are LNHDA and SQIVND (reference sequence). The CDR3 runs 14 residues.

This chain joins TRBV12-5 and TRBJ2-3, with 11 nucleotides matching TRBD2. Germline assignment: CDR1 LGHNT and CDR2 FRNRAP. The CDR3 sequence is 16 residues long. The junction had 4 bases not matched to a gene; V was cut back by 0 bases and J by 5 bases. CDR3 nucleotide sequence: TGTGCTAGTGGTTTGGTTCTAGCGGGAGGAGAAGATACGCAGTATTTT. Encoded protein: CASGLVLAGGEDTQYF.

This chain links TRBV6-2 or TRBV6-3 with TRBJ1-3; unclear D gene. Germline values: CDR1 MNHEY, CDR2 SVGEGT. This CDR3 spans 18 amino acids. The ends were cut back, 0 bases at V and 5 bases at J, with 20 bases in the middle. Here the CDR3 DNA reads TGTGCCAGCAGTTACTCTGCCGACAAGGATGTTATTCGAAACACCATATATTTT. Encoded protein: CASSYSADKDVIRNTIYF.

The chain couples TRBV19 to TRBJ2-1, with 8 bases fitting TRBD2. The trim removed 1 base at V and 8 bases at J, leaving 7 bases unmatched. The germline V gene has CDR1 LNHDA and CDR2 SQIVND (reference sequence). The CDR3 runs 15 residues. The CDR3 loop is CASSIAGSGVYEQFF. The CDR3 nucleotides are TGTGCCAGTAGTATAGCTGGTAGCGGGGTTTATGAGCAGTTCTTC.

The rearrangement uses TRBV15 and TRBJ2-1; TRBD2 agrees at 10 bases. The V and J ends lost 4 bases and 12 bases, in that order; junction bases with no gene match: 12. Per germline, CDR1 LNHNV and CDR2 YYDKDF (reference sequence). The CDR3 is 15 amino acids. Here the CDR3 DNA reads TGTGCCACCAGCATTTCATCGGGACTAGCGTATTCGCAGTTCTTC. This gives the protein CATSISSGLAYSQFF.

The genes are TRBV19 and TRBJ1-2; D is ambiguous. Germline V gene lookup returns CDR1 LNHDA and CDR2 SQIVND (reference sequence). CDR3 length: 14 amino acids. The V gene lost 7 bases and the J gene lost 8 bases, with 20 bases spanning the gap. This chain's CDR3 is CASTGGGIRGGYTF. The CDR3, as DNA: TGTGCCAGTACCGGCGGAGGCATCAGAGGGGGCTACACCTTC. Full variable domain (remainder filled in from reference TRBV19 and TRBJ1-2): DGGITQSPKYLFRKEGQNVTLSCEQNLNHDAMYWYRQDPGQGLRLIYYSQIVNDFQKGDIAEGYSVSREKKESFPLTVTSAQKNPTAFYLCASTGGGIRGGYTFGSGTRLTVV.

This clone appeared once. The V call is TRBV13, the J call TRBJ1-1; 8 nucleotides line up with TRBD1. The CDR3 spans 15 residues. Per germline, CDR1 PRHDT and CDR2 FYEKMQ (reference sequence). The trim removed 1 base at V and 1 base at J, leaving 2 bases unmatched. CDR3 residues: CASSLATGGNTEAFF. The CDR3 coding sequence is TGTGCCAGCAGCTTAGCAACAGGGGGGAACACTGAAGCTTTCTTT.

This chain connects TRBV19 to TRBJ1-1; tentatively, D is TRBD1 (5 bases). The CDR3 runs 16 residues. V was shortened by 11 bases and J by 6 bases, with 28 bases between the two germline ends. Germline V gene sequence: CDR1 LNHDA, CDR2 SQIVND (reference sequence). CDR3 in amino acids: CAGREGRNTDGAEAFF. In DNA, the CDR3 is TGTGCCGGCCGGGAGGGGCGGAATACGGACGGGGCTGAAGCTTTCTTT. Supplemented by reference TRBV19 and TRBJ1-1, the full variable domain reads DGGITQSPKYLFRKEGQNVTLSCEQNLNHDAMYWYRQDPGQGLRLIYYSQIVNDFQKGDIAEGYSVSREKKESFPLTVTSAQKNPTAFYLCAGREGRNTDGAEAFFGQGTRLTVV.

The chain is built from TRBV6-6 and TRBJ2-1; 9 bases align to TRBD2. V was clipped by 5 bases and J by 9 bases; unmatched bases: 8. Germline V gene sequence: CDR1 MNHNY, CDR2 SVGAGI (reference sequence). This CDR3 spans 14 amino acids. CDR3 loop: CASSIAGATGEQFF. The CDR3 nucleotides are TGTGCCAGCAGTATAGCGGGAGCGACGGGTGAGCAGTTCTTC.

The V and J genes are TRBV5-8 and TRBJ1-2, with a tentative D call TRBD1 (6 bases). The germline CDR1 and CDR2 sequences are SGHTS and YDEGEE. This CDR3 is 14 amino acids long. V lost 2 bases and J lost 0, with 8 bases in between. As DNA, the CDR3 is TGTGCCAGCAGCTTTTCAGGGGCTAACTATGGCTACACCTTC. It is translated as CASSFSGANYGYTF.

The chain joins TRBV3-1 (or the pseudogene TRBV3-2) to TRBJ2-2; TRBD2 matches 14 bases. Germline trimming cut 4 bases from V and 4 bases from J; bases unmatched to any gene: 11. CDR1 is LGHDT, CDR2 YNNKEL, per germline (reference sequence). The length of the CDR3 is 19 residues. CDR3 coding DNA: TGTGCCAGCAGCCGAAGTGGACTAGCGGGAGGCCGTCGCACCGGGGAGCTGTTTTTT. Amino acid sequence: CASSRSGLAGGRRTGELFF.

The chain links TRBV29-1 to TRBJ2-1, with a possible D match to TRBD2 (5 bases). Germline V gene lookup returns CDR1 SQVTM and CDR2 ANQGSEA. CDR3 length equals 11 residues. V was cut by 7 bases and J by 10 bases, with 14 bases left in between. CDR3 in amino acids: CSAGLTREQFF. CDR3 DNA sequence: TGCAGCGCTGGACTTACGAGAGAGCAGTTCTTC.

J is TRBJ1-4 and V is TRBV7-2, with 7 bases fitting TRBD1. The CDR3 consists of 15 residues. In germline, CDR1 is SGHTA, CDR2 FQGNSA. J gave up 7 bases and V 5 bases, and 10 bases lay outside the gene matches. The CDR3 is CASSPTGVWGEKLFF. The CDR3 DNA reads as TGTGCCAGCAGCCCCACAGGGGTTTGGGGTGAAAAACTGTTTTTT.

This rearrangement joins TRBV6-2 or TRBV6-3 to TRBJ2-1; 13 positions match TRBD2. Trimming cost V 3 bases and J 7 bases; bases outside gene matches: 3. The germline V gene has CDR1 MNHEY and CDR2 SVGEGT. CDR3 length: 15 residues. The CDR3 DNA reads as TGTGCCAGCAGTTATGGGACTAGCGGGACAAATGAGCAGTTCTTC. Translated, it gives CASSYGTSGTNEQFF.

This clone was counted between two and nine times. The V call is TRBV5-8, the J call TRBJ2-7, with TRBD1 as a possible D gene (6 bases). The V gene's germline CDR1 is SGHTS and CDR2 YDEGEE. Trimming took 4 bases from V and 0 from J, leaving 8 bases between them. CDR3 length: 13 amino acids. CDR3 sequence (DNA): TGTGCCAGCAGCCACAGGGTCTCCTACGAGCAGTACTTC. Residues: CASSHRVSYEQYF.

The gene calls are TRBV18 and TRBJ2-1; 10 bases are a match to TRBD2. V lost 3 bases, J lost 0 bases, and 11 bases stayed unmatched. Germline CDR1 is KGHSH and CDR2 is LQKENI. The CDR3 runs to 19 residues. CDR3 loop: CASSPRQRGGTSSYNEQFF. CDR3 coding DNA: TGTGCCAGCTCACCCCGGCAGCGGGGGGGCACGAGCTCCTACAATGAGCAGTTCTTC.

Here the CDR3 reads CASSEGLASTYEQYF. The CDR3, as DNA: TGTGCCAGCAGCGAGGGACTAGCGTCGACCTACGAGCAGTACTTC. The V gene is TRBV9, the J gene TRBJ2-7; 10 positions agree with TRBD2. V was clipped by 3 bases and J by 2 bases; unmatched bases: 5. Per the germline V gene, CDR1 is SGDLS and CDR2 is YYNGEE. This CDR3 has 15 amino acids.

This chain joins TRBV24-1 and TRBJ2-1, with 7 positions matching TRBD2. V lost 9 bases, J lost 8 bases, and 6 bases stayed unmatched. The germline CDR1 and CDR2 sequences are KGHDR and SFDVKD. The CDR3 sequence is 12 residues long. As DNA, the CDR3 is TGTGCCACCGCCCGACTAGCAGATGAGCAGTTCTTC. Its translation is CATARLADEQFF.

This clone was found a few times. The chain carries TRBV9 and TRBJ2-1; tentative D call: TRBD2 (6 bases). This CDR3 comprises 17 residues. Germline V gives CDR1 SGDLS, CDR2 YYNGEE. V lost 0 bases and J 8 bases, leaving 21 bases between the germline ends. The CDR3 DNA sequence: TGTGCCAGCAGCGTAGAAGGGTTAGCGGTACAAAGCGATGAGCAGTTCTTC. Translating it yields CASSVEGLAVQSDEQFF.

V usage is TRBV28 and J usage is TRBJ1-3; D perhaps matches TRBD1 (5 bases). This CDR3 is built from 14 residues. Germline V gene sequence: CDR1 MDHEN, CDR2 SYDVKM. Trimming took off 7 bases at V and 0 bases at J, with 10 bases between the two ends. CDR3 in amino acids: CASINQGSGNTIYF. The CDR3 DNA reads TGTGCCAGCATCAACCAGGGCTCTGGAAACACCATATATTTT.

This rearrangement joins TRBV30 to TRBJ2-7, with 9 bases lining up with TRBD2. The germline CDR1 and CDR2 sequences are GTSNPN and SVGIG (reference sequence). The CDR3 has 16 residues. Germline trimming cut 0 bases from V and 0 bases from J; bases unmatched to any gene: 6. As DNA, the CDR3 is TGTGCCTGGAGTGTGGGACTAGCTGGTAGCTCCTACGAGCAGTACTTC. It is translated as CAWSVGLAGSSYEQYF.

The V and J genes are TRBV5-1 and TRBJ1-1; D possibly corresponds to TRBD1 (6 bases). The CDR3 extends over 17 amino acids. Between the trimmed V and J ends, which lost 0 bases and 1 base, there was a span of 16 bases. Per germline, CDR1 SGHRS and CDR2 YFSETQ. DNA of the CDR3: TGCGCCAGCAGCTTGGAGGAACAGGGCCCAGGGAACACTGAAGCTTTCTTT. Its translation is CASSLEEQGPGNTEAFF.